This record covers a single T cell receptor (beta chain). The data were obtained in a study of blood T cell repertoires in COVID-19. At the level of the study: Italy, Spain and the United States were the sources of the convalescent and acute COVID-19 samples. PBMCs, B-cell-depleted T cells, or T cells provided the cDNA or gDNA that made up the material.

V lost 2 bases and J 7 bases, leaving 10 bases between the germline ends. From germline, CDR1 is SGHTS and CDR2 YDEGEE. The length of the CDR3 is 12 residues. In the authors' methods: Reference gene primer amplification in the assay estimated nucleated cell counts. Produced via immunoSEQ multiplex PCR; TCRdb's table is partial and in-frame only. The DNA gave D and trimming, while V, J and clone size come from that table. The profile shows tens of thousands of clones, about 75% of them singletons. The chain recombines TRBV5-8 with TRBJ2-7, with a possible D match to TRBD1 (6 bases). The TCR was taken from a human donor in a cohort sampled during active COVID-19. The specimen was peripheral blood. This chain's CDR3 is CASSLQGREQYF. DNA for the CDR3: TGTGCCAGCAGCTTACAGGGAAGGGAGCAGTACTTC. Using reference TRBV5-8 and TRBJ2-7 for the parts outside the CDR3, the full variable domain is EAGVTQSPTHLIKTRGQQATLRCSPISGHTSVYWYQQALGLGLQFLLWYDEGEERNRGNFPPRFSGRQFPNYSSELNVNALELEDSALYLCASSLQGREQYFGPGTRLTVT.